The T cell receptor beta chain described here comes from a study of T cells in Graves' hyperthyroidism and ophthalmopathy. Study background: Peripheral blood was secured at the point of initial diagnosis, before any treatment.

The PBMCs had their origin in 8.5 to 10 ml of fresh peripheral blood. The germline V and J ends were trimmed by 5 bases and 9 bases, with 11 bases remaining between them. Germline CDR1 and CDR2: SEHNR and FQNEAQ (reference sequence). The CDR3 contains 12 residues. Overall study results and limits: Blood samples included most of the expanded thyroid clonotypes exceeding 0.001. Model predictions of ophthalmopathy came a median approximately 6.2 months before onset.

On this clonotype itself: What it recognizes is unknown.

TCR beta CDR3 regions were amplified from RNA. An initial round of RT-PCR targeting the TCR CDR3 relied on the HTBI primer set. A single record per CDR3 protein comes from TCRdb applying MiXCR to the multiplex PCR reads. Of 400,000 or so distinct CDR3 sequences listed, over 13% are singletons. Sequences were obtained from blood. This clonotype was sampled from a man aged 45-60 years with Graves' ophthalmopathy. The J gene is TRBJ2-4, the V gene TRBV7-9; perhaps TRBD1 as D (6 bases). This chain's CDR3 is CASSHTGSIQYF. The CDR3 DNA follows: TGTGCCAGCAGCCACACAGGGTCCATTCAGTACTTC.